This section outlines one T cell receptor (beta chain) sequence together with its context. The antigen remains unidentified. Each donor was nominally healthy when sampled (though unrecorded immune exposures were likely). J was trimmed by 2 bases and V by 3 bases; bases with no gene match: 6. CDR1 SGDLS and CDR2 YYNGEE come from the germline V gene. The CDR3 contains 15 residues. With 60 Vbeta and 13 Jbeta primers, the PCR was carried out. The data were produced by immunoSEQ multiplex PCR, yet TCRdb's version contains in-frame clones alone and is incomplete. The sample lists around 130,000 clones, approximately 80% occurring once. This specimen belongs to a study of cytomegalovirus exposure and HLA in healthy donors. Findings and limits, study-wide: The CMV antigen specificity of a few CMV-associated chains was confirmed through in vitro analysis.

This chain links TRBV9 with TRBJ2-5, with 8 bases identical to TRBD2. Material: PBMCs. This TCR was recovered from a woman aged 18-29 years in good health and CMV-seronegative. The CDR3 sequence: CASSARSGKQETQYF. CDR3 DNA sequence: TGTGCCAGCAGCGCGCGTAGCGGGAAACAAGAGACCCAGTACTTC.